This T cell receptor beta chain was retrieved from a study of blood T cells in healthy people across ages. Study-wide points: Long-lived donors exceeded aged donors in naive CD4+ cells and diversity.

The CDR3 is 15 amino acids. The germline V gene has CDR1 SEHNR and CDR2 FQNEAQ (reference sequence). V was shortened by 4 bases and J by 8 bases, with 18 bases between the two germline ends. In the case of this clonotype: Its antigen is not identified.

For the second PCR, which ran for roughly 7 to 11 cycles, a sample-barcoded 5' primer and a J-beta primer mix were used. MiXCR was run by TCRdb on the 5' RACE reads, yielding one entry per CDR3 protein. The table includes roughly 900,000 distinct CDR3 sequences, 45% to 50% detected once. This sequence originates from a man aged 30 to 39 in good health. This chain uses TRBV7-9 with TRBJ2-4, with D possibly TRBD2 on 6 matching bases. Material for sequencing was blood. CDR3 bases: TGTGCCAGCAGCTCAGCCCAATATCGGAGGGACATTCAGTACTTC. Its protein is CASSSAQYRRDIQYF. Full variable domain (rest looked up from reference TRBV7-9 and TRBJ2-4): DTGVSQNPRHKITKRGQNVTFRCDPISEHNRLYWYRQTLGQGPEFLTYFQNEAQLEKSRLLSDRFSAERPKGSFSTLEIQRTEQGDSAMYLCASSSAQYRRDIQYFGAGTRLSVL.